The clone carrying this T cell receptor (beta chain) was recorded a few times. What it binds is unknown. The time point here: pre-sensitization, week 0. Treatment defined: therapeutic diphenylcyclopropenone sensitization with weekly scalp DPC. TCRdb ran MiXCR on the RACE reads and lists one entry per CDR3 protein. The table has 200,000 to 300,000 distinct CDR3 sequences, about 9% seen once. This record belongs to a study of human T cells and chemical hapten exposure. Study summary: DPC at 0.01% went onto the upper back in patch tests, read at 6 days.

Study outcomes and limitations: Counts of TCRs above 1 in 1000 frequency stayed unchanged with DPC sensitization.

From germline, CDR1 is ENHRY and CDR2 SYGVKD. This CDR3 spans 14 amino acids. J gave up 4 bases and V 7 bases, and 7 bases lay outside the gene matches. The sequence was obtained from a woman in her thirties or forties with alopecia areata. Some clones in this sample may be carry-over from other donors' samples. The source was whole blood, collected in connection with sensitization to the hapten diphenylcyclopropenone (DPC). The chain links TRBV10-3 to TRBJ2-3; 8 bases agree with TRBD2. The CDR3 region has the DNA TGTGCCATCACCAGCGGGAGTCTTGCAGATACGCAGTATTTT. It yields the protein CAITSGSLADTQYF.